This TCR beta chain was observed in a study of vaccination effects on CD4 cells after COVID-19. Across the study: Post-vaccine specimens were collected at a median of 72 days following the second dose.

As concerns this clone: What it binds is not known.

Expansion of antigen-specific CD4+ T cells with viral peptide pools was carried out by the ViraFEST assay before sequencing. Having been cultured for around ten days, the cells underwent CD4+ T cell isolation. The cohort was immunized with two doses of either the BNT162b2 or mRNA-1273 vaccine. Each culture well received around 2 million PBMC. These cells were then cultured in IMDM with 9 to 10 IU/ml IL-2 and 7.5 to 10 ug/ml peptides. Some clones are missing from TCRdb's copy, which holds only in-frame ones; the method was immunoSEQ multiplex PCR. The top ten clones hold roughly 1.2% of a sample with tens of thousands of clones, around 78% of them seen once. The CDR3 is made up of 16 amino acids. Losses at the gene ends were 2 bases for V and 1 base for J; bases not matched to a gene: 6. Germline assignment: CDR1 SGHKS and CDR2 YYEKEE (reference sequence).

The clonotype originates from a human donor who received a COVID-19 vaccine. The source material was CD4+ T cells from PBMCs cultured with HCoV-229E spike peptides, sampled after COVID-19 vaccination. The chain combines TRBV5-5 with TRBJ1-5; TRBD1 agrees at 7 bases. The CDR3 protein is CASSFRDSSSNQPQHF. CDR3 bases: TGTGCCAGCAGCTTCAGGGACAGCTCGAGCAATCAGCCCCAGCATTTT.